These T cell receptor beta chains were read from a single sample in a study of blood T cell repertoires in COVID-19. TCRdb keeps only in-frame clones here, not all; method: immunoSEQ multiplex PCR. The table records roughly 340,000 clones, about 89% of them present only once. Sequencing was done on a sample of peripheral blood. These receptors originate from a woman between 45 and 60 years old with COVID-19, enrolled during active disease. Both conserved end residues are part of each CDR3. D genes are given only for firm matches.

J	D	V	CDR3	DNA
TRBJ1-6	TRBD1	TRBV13	CASTQGAASPLHF	TGTGCCAGCACTCAGGGGGCTGCTTCACCCCTCCACTTT
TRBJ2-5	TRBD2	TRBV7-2	CASSPGTSGRASETQYF	TGTGCCAGCAGCCCTGGGACTAGCGGGAGGGCCTCAGAGACCCAGTACTTC
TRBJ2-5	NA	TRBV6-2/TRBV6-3	CASSYLEASETQYF	TGTGCCAGCAGTTACCTAGAGGCGTCGGAGACCCAGTACTTC
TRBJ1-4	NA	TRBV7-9	CASSPRSAGQSKLFF	TGTGCCAGCAGCCCAAGGTCAGCAGGCCAATCGAAACTGTTTTTT
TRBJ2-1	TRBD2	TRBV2	CASSDSVLAGGTNYNEQFF	TGTGCCAGCAGTGATTCGGTTCTAGCGGGAGGGACGAACTACAATGAGCAGTTCTTC
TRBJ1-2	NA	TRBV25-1	CASSGLGIRGSSSGYTF	TGTGCCAGCAGTGGGTTGGGTATAAGGGGAAGTTCTTCTGGCTACACCTTC
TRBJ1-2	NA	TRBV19	CASSIRGRGIYGYTF	TGTGCCAGTAGTATTCGCGGCAGGGGCATCTATGGCTACACCTTC
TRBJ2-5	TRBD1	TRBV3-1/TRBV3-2	CASRIGQALKETQYF	TGTGCCAGCAGGATCGGACAGGCGCTAAAAGAGACCCAGTACTTC
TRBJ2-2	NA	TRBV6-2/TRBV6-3	CASSYFGRGDTGELFF	TGTGCCAGCAGTTACTTCGGGCGGGGCGACACCGGGGAGCTGTTTTTT
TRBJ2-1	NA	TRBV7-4	CASSLGAEQFF	TGTGCCAGCAGCTTAGGAGCGGAGCAGTTCTTC
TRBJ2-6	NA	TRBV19	CASSYGHGDRRISPGANVLTF	TGTGCCAGTAGCTATGGACATGGAGACAGGCGGATCAGCCCTGGGGCCAACGTCCTGACTTTC
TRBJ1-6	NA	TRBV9	CASSLTGSLSPLHF	TGTGCCAGCAGCCTCACAGGGAGCCTTTCACCCCTCCACTTT
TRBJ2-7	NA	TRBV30	CAWSVQYEQYF	TGTGCCTGGAGTGTTCAATACGAGCAGTACTTC
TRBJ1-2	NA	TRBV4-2	CASSQGLGPNYGYTF	TGTGCCAGCAGTCAAGGATTGGGGCCCAACTATGGCTACACCTTC
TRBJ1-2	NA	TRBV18	CASSPAGRTGYTF	TGTGCCAGCTCACCAGCGGGGAGGACCGGCTACACCTTC
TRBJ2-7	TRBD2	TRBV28	CASSPHIAGIYEQYF	TGTGCCAGCAGTCCCCATATAGCGGGAATCTACGAGCAGTACTTC
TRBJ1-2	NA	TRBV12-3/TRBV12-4	CASRNRGGYTF	TGTGCCAGCAGAAACCGGGGTGGCTACACCTTC
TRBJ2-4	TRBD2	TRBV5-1	CASSSAGLADLYF	TGCGCCAGCAGCTCGGCCGGGCTAGCGGACCTCTACTTC
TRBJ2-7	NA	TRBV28	CASSLGGNYEQYF	TGTGCCAGCAGTTTGGGGGGTAACTACGAGCAGTACTTC
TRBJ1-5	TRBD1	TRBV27	CASSSSQGVGQPQHF	TGTGCCAGCAGTTCTTCACAGGGGGTTGGGCAGCCCCAGCATTTT
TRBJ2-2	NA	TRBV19	CASSIPSNWNTGELFF	TGTGCCAGTAGTATCCCCTCGAACTGGAACACCGGGGAGCTGTTTTTT
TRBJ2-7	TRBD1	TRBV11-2	CASSPTGQGNYEQYF	TGTGCCAGCAGCCCGACGGGACAGGGTAACTACGAGCAGTACTTC
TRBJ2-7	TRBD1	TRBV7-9	CASSPQGAVAYEQYF	TGTGCCAGCAGCCCACAGGGGGCCGTCGCCTACGAGCAGTACTTC
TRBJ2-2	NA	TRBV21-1	CASSIRWATGELFF	TGTGCCAGCAGCATAAGGTGGGCCACCGGGGAGCTGTTTTTT